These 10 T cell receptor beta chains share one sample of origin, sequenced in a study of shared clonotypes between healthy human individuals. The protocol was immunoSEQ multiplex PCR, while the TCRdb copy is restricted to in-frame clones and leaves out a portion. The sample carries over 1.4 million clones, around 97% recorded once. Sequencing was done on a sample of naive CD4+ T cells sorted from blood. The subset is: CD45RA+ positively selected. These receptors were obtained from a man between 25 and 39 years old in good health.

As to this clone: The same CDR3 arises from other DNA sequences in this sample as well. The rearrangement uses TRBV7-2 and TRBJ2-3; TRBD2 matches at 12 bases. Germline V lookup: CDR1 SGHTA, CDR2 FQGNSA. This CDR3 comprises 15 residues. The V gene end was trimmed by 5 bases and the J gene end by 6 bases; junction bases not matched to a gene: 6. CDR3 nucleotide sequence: TGTGCCAGCAGCCGACTAGCGGGAGTGGTCGATACGCAGTATTTT. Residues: CASSRLAGVVDTQYF.

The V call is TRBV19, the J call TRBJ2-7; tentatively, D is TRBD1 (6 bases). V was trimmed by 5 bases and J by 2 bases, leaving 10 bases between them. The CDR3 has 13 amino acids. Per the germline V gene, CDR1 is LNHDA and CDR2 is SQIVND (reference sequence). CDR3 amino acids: CASSLSGAYEQYF. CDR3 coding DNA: TGTGCCAGTAGTCTTTCAGGGGCCTACGAGCAGTACTTC. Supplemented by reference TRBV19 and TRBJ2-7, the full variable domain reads DGGITQSPKYLFRKEGQNVTLSCEQNLNHDAMYWYRQDPGQGLRLIYYSQIVNDFQKGDIAEGYSVSREKKESFPLTVTSAQKNPTAFYLCASSLSGAYEQYFGPGTRLTVT.

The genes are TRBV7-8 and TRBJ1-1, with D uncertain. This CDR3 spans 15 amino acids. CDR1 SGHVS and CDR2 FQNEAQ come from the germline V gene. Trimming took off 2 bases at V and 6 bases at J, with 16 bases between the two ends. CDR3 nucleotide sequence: TGTGCCAGCAGCTTACAGATCGGATCATACGCTGAAGCTTTCTTT. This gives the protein CASSLQIGSYAEAFF.

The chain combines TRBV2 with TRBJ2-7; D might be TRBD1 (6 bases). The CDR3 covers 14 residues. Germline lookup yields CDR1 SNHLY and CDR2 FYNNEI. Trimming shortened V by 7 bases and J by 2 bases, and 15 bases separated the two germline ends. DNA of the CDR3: TGTGCCAGCACACCAGGGGCCGGACCCTACGAGCAGTACTTC. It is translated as CASTPGAGPYEQYF.

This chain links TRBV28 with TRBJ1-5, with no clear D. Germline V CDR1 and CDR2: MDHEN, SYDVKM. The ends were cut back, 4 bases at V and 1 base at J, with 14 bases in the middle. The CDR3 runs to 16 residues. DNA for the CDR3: TGTGCCAGCAGTTCCGGGCCCTCTGAGAGCAATCAGCCCCAGCATTTT. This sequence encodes CASSSGPSESNQPQHF.

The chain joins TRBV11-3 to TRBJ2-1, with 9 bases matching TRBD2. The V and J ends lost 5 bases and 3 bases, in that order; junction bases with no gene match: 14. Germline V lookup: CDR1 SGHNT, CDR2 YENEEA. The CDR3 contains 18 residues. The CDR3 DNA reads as TGTGCCAGCAGCCCAGGGACTAGCTGGAAAAACTACTACAATGAGCAGTTCTTC. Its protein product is CASSPGTSWKNYYNEQFF.

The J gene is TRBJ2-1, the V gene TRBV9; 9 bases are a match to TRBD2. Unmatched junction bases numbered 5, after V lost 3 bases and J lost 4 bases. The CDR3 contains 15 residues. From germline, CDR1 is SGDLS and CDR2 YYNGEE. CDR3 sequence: CASSATSGLYNEQFF. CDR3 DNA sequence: TGTGCCAGCAGCGCGACTAGCGGCCTTTACAATGAGCAGTTCTTC.

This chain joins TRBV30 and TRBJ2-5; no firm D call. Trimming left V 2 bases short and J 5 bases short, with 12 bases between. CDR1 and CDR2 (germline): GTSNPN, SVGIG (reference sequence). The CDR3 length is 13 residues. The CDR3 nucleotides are TGTGCCTGGAGTAACAGCTTGAGGGAGACCCAGTACTTC. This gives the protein CAWSNSLRETQYF.

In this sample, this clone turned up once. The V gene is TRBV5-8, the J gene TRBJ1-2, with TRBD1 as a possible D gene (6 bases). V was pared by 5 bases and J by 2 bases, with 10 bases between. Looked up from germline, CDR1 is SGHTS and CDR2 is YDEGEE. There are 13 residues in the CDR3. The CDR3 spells CASSYGQNYGYTF. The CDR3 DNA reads TGTGCCAGCAGTTACGGACAGAACTATGGCTACACCTTC. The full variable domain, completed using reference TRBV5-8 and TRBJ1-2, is EAGVTQSPTHLIKTRGQQATLRCSPISGHTSVYWYQQALGLGLQFLLWYDEGEERNRGNFPPRFSGRQFPNYSSELNVNALELEDSALYLCASSYGQNYGYTFGSGTRLTVV.

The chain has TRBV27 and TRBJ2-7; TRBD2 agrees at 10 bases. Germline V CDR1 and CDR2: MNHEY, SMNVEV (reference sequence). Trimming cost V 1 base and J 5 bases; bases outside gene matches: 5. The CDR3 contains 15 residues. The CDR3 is CASSLFGLAGDEQYF. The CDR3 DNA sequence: TGTGCCAGCAGTTTATTTGGGCTAGCGGGGGACGAGCAGTACTTC.